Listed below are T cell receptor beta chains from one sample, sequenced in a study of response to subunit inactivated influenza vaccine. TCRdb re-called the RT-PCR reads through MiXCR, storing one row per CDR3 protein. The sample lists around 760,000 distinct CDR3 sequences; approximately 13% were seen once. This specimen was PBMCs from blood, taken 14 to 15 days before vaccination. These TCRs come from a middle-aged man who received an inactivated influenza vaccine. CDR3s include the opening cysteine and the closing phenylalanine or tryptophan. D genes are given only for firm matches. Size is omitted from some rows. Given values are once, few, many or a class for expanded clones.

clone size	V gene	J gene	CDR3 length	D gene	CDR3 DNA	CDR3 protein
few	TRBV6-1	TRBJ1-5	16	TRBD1	TGTGCCAGCAGTGAGCTCCAGGGGGGGGGCAATCAGCCCCAGCATTTT	CASSELQGGGNQPQHF
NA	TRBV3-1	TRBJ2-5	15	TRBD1	TGTGCCAGCAGCCCCGCCGACAGGGGTTTTGAGACCCAGTACTTC	CASSPADRGFETQYF
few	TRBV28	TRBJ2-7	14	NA	TGTGCCAGCAGTTTAAGGATCCCAGGCTACGAGCAGTACTTC	CASSLRIPGYEQYF
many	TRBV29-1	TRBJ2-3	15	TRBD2	TGCAGCGCCCATGCACTAGCGGGAGGGCCAGATACGCAGTATTTT	CSAHALAGGPDTQYF
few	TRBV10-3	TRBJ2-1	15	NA	TGTGCCATCAGTGAGCAGCCGGGAGAATACAATGAGCAGTTCTTC	CAISEQPGEYNEQFF
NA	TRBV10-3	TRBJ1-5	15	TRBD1	TGTGCCATCAGTGCCGGGACAGGGGGAGGTCAGCCCCAGCATTTT	CAISAGTGGGQPQHF
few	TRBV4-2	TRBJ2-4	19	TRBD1	TGTGCCAGCAGCCAAGCCCACGGACAGGGGATGGGTGCCAAAAACATTCAGTACTTC	CASSQAHGQGMGAKNIQYF
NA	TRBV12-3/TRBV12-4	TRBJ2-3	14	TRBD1	TGTGCCAGCAGTCGGACAGAGGGGGCGAATACGCAGTATTTT	CASSRTEGANTQYF
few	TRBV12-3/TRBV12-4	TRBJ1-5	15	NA	TGTGCCAGCAGTTTAGAACAGGCCCTAAATCAGCCCCAGCATTTT	CASSLEQALNQPQHF
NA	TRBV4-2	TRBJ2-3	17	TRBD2	TGTGCCAGCAGCCAAGATCCGACTAGCTTAAGCACAGATACGCAGTATTTT	CASSQDPTSLSTDTQYF
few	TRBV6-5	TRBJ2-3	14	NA	TGTGCCAGCAGTACTCTCCGCGACGGGGCTACGCAGTATTTT	CASSTLRDGATQYF
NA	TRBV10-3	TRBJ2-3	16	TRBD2	TGTGCCATCAGTGACCCTCTAGCGGGGGGCACAGATACGCAGTATTTT	CAISDPLAGGTDTQYF
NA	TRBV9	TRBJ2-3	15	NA	TGTGCCAGCAGCGTAGGTCCCAGTAGCACAGATACGCAGTATTTT	CASSVGPSSTDTQYF
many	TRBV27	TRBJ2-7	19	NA	TGTGCCAGCAGTCCAGTTTGGAGGGGGAACAGGGGACCCTCCTACGAGCAGTACTTC	CASSPVWRGNRGPSYEQYF
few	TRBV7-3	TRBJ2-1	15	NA	TGTGCCAGCAGCTCGCCCCCTACTACCTTAAATGAGCAGTTCTTC	CASSSPPTTLNEQFF
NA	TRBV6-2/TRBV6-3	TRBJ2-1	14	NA	TGTGCCAGCAGTTTGTTGAGGTTCTCCAATGAGCAGTTCTTC	CASSLLRFSNEQFF
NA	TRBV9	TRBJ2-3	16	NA	TGTGCCAGCAGCGTAGGTGAGCGGAGGTTCACAGATACGCAGTATTTT	CASSVGERRFTDTQYF
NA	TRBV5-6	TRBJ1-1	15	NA	TGTGCCAGCAGCCGGAGGCAGGGTTCAGGCACTGAAGCTTTCTTT	CASSRRQGSGTEAFF
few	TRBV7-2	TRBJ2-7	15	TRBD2	TGTGCCAGCAGCTTAGCAGGGACTAGCTTTTACGAGCAGTACTTC	CASSLAGTSFYEQYF
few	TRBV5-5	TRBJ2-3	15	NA	TGTGCCAGCAGCAAAATCCTACCTCTGGCAGATACGCAGTATTTT	CASSKILPLADTQYF
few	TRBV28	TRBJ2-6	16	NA	TGTGCCAGCAGTTCCCGGAGGGACTCTGGGGCCAACGTCCTGACTTTC	CASSSRRDSGANVLTF
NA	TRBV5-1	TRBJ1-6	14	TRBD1	TGCGCCAGCAGACAGGGGACAGGGAATACACCCCTCCACTTT	CASRQGTGNTPLHF
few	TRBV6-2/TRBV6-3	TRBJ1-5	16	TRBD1	TGTGCCAGCAGTTACCGTGAAGGGGGCGACAATCAGCCCCAGCATTTT	CASSYREGGDNQPQHF
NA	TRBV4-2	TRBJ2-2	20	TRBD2	TGTGCCAGCAGCCCGGTGGGCACTAGCGGGAGGTTACCCGCCACCGGGGAGCTGTTTTTT	CASSPVGTSGRLPATGELFF
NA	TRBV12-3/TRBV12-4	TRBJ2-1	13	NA	TGTGCCAGCAGTTTTGGGGGCGGGGGTGAGCAGTTCTTC	CASSFGGGGEQFF
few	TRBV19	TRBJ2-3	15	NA	TGTGCCAGTAGTAAGACAGGATCTAGCACAGATACGCAGTATTTT	CASSKTGSSTDTQYF
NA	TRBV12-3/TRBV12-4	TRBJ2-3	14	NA	TGTGCCAGCACCCCAGGGGGGTCACAAGATACGCAGTATTTT	CASTPGGSQDTQYF
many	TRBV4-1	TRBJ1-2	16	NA	TGCGCCAGCAGCAAGACCGGGTTCCGGGGGAGTTATGGCTACACCTTC	CASSKTGFRGSYGYTF
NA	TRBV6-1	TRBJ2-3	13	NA	TGTGCCAGCAGTGAACTACTAGACCATACGCAGTATTTT	CASSELLDHTQYF
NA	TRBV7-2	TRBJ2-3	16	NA	TGTGCCAGCAGCCCCTACGCGGACTACTACTCACGGGCGCAGTATTTT	CASSPYADYYSRAQYF
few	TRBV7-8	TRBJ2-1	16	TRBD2	TGTGCCAGCAGCCCACGACTAGCGGGGGGGTTCAATGAGCAGTTCTTC	CASSPRLAGGFNEQFF
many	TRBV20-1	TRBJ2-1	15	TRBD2	TGCAGTGCTTTCCAGACTAGCGGGAGACGCAATGAGCAGTTCTTC	CSAFQTSGRRNEQFF
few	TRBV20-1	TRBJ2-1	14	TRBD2	TGCAGTGCTTGTAGCGGGAACAACTACAATGAGCAGTTCTTC	CSACSGNNYNEQFF
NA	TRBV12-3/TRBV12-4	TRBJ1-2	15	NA	TGTGCCAGCAGTTTAATATCCAGGCCTCCTTATGGCTACACCTTC	CASSLISRPPYGYTF
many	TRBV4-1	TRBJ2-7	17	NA	TGCGCCAGCAGCCAAGTCATCCTCCTCCGTATGGGGAGCGAGCAGTACTTC	CASSQVILLRMGSEQYF
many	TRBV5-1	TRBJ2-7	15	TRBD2	TGCGCCAGCAGCACGGGACTAGCGGGGACCTACGAGCAGTACTTC	CASSTGLAGTYEQYF
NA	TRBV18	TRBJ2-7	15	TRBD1	TGTGCCAGCTCACCTGAGACAGGGGGCATCTACGAGCAGTACTTC	CASSPETGGIYEQYF
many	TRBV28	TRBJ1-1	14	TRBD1	TGTGCCAGCAGCCAGGGACAGGGGGACACTGAAGCTTTCTTT	CASSQGQGDTEAFF
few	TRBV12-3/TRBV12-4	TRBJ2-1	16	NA	TGTGCCAGCAGTTTACCAGGGGCTGGGGCCTACAATGAGCAGTTCTTC	CASSLPGAGAYNEQFF
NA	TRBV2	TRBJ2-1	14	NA	TGTGCCAGCAGTGAAGAGAGGACGTCCAATGAGCAGTTCTTC	CASSEERTSNEQFF
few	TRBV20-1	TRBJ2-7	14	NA	TGCAGTGCTAGAGTCTTTGGACAATCCTACGAGCAGTACTTC	CSARVFGQSYEQYF
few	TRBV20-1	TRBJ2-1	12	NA	TGCAGTGCCCCGGGACTCTCCGGTGAGCAGTTCTTC	CSAPGLSGEQFF
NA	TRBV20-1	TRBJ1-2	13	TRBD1	TGCAGTGCTACGGGACAGTCCTTCTATGGCTACACCTTC	CSATGQSFYGYTF
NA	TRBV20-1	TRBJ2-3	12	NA	TGCAGTGCTAGAGTCGCCCCAGATACGCAGTATTTT	CSARVAPDTQYF
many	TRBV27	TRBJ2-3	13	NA	TGTGCCAGCAGTTTAGTGGTCACAGATACGCAGTATTTT	CASSLVVTDTQYF
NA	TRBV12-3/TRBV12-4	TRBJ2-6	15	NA	TGTGCCAGCAGTTCCTCGGTATCTGGGGCCAACGTCCTGACTTTC	CASSSSVSGANVLTF
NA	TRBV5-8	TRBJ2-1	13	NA	TGTGCCAGCAGCTTGTCCCCCAGTTTTGAGCAGTTCTTC	CASSLSPSFEQFF
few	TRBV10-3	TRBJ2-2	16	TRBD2	TGTGCCATCAGTGCGGATGGCGGGGGGCCCGCCGGGGAGCTGTTTTTT	CAISADGGGPAGELFF
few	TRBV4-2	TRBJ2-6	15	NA	TGTGCCAGCAGCCTCCATCTCTCTGGGGCCAACGTCCTGACTTTC	CASSLHLSGANVLTF
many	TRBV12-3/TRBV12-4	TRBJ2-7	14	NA	TGTGCCAGCAGTACCTCCGGGGTAAGCTACGAGCAGTACTTC	CASSTSGVSYEQYF
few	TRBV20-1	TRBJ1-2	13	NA	TGCAGTGCTAGAGCCTCGCGGAGTGGCGGCTACACCTTC	CSARASRSGGYTF
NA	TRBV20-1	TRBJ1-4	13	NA	TGCAGTGCCGGCCGGGGCTTTAATGAAAAACTGTTTTTT	CSAGRGFNEKLFF
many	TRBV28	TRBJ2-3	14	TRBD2	TGTGCGGGCCGGGGGGGAGCCTACACAGATACGCAGTATTTT	CAGRGGAYTDTQYF
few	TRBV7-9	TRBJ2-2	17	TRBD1	TGTGCCAGCAGCTTCTACCGGGACAGGCATAACACCGGGGAGCTGTTTTTT	CASSFYRDRHNTGELFF
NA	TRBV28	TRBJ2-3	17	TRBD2	TGTGCCAGCAGTTTCCCGAAGGGCGGGAGGTCCACAGATACGCAGTATTTT	CASSFPKGGRSTDTQYF
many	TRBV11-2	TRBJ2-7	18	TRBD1	TGTGCCAGCAGCTTCCAAAGGGGACAGGGGTCGTTTACCTACGAGCAGTACTTC	CASSFQRGQGSFTYEQYF
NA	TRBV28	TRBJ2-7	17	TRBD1	TGTGCCAGCAGTTTTTACCCCGCCGGGACAGTAACCTACGAGCAGTACTTC	CASSFYPAGTVTYEQYF
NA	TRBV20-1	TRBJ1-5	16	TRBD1	TGCAGTGCTACTCGACAGGGGGCCGCTATGAATCAGCCCCAGCATTTT	CSATRQGAAMNQPQHF
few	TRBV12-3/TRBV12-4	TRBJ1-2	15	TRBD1	TGTGCCAGCAGAACCGGGACAGATAGGATCTATGGCTACACCTTC	CASRTGTDRIYGYTF